The next 30 T cell receptor beta chains were all read from a single sample in a study of beta chain features in type 1 diabetes. Notes on the study in general: Moderate yet significant TCRB CDR3 shortening was seen in Type 1 diabetes patients in all four CD4+ subsets.

Antigens for these TCRs are unknown. As every portion of the isolated RNA was reverse transcribed, the sequencing read expressed TCRB transcripts. The assay was immunoSEQ multiplex PCR, and TCRdb's table has in-frame clones only and misses some. The data contain tens of thousands of clones, about 70% of them singletons. The sequencing sample was made of stem cell memory CD4+ T cells from blood. All receptors come from a middle-aged woman with type 1 diabetes.

The genes are TRBV6-1 and TRBJ2-3; TRBD2 aligns across 9 bases. The germline V gene has CDR1 MNHNS and CDR2 SASEGT. The CDR3 totals 17 residues. J was trimmed by 4 bases and V by 4 bases; bases with no gene match: 12. The CDR3 DNA is TGTGCCAGCAGTGCCCGCGGTAGCGGGAGTCACCCAGATACGCAGTATTTT. As protein: CASSARGSGSHPDTQYF.

The CDR3 DNA reads as TGTGCCAGCAGGCCCGGGACAGGGCGCTACAATGAGCAGTTCTTC. Its protein product is CASRPGTGRYNEQFF. The gene calls are TRBV5-6 and TRBJ2-1; 9 nucleotides align to TRBD1. CDR3 size: 15 residues. Germline trimming cut 5 bases from V and 3 bases from J; bases unmatched to any gene: 6. The germline CDR1 and CDR2 sequences are SGHDT and YYEEEE.

The sample holds one count of this clone. CDR3 DNA sequence: TGTGCCAGCAGCTACGTCCCGGGACAGGGAAACACCGGGGAGCTGTTTTTT. Translation: CASSYVPGQGNTGELFF. The chain employs TRBV7-2 and TRBJ2-2; 9 bases match TRBD1. The germline V gene encodes CDR1 SGHTA and CDR2 FQGNSA. CDR3 length equals 17 residues. V lost 4 bases and J lost 2; bases outside the gene matches: 8.

The rearrangement links TRBV11-3 to TRBJ2-1; 11 bases align to TRBD2. V dropped 3 bases and J dropped 3; count of bases not matched to a gene: 1. This CDR3 region has 15 residues. The germline gives CDR1 SGHNT, CDR2 YENEEA. CDR3 in amino acids: CASSFGTSGYNEQFF. The CDR3 DNA sequence: TGTGCCAGCAGCTTCGGGACTAGCGGCTACAATGAGCAGTTCTTC.

The chain has TRBV6-5 and TRBJ1-2; D gene uncertain. The CDR3 is made up of 13 amino acids. Between the trimmed V and J ends, which lost 4 bases and 4 bases, there was a span of 10 bases. CDR1 and CDR2 (germline): MNHEY, SVGAGI. The DNA of the CDR3 is TGTGCCAGCAGTTTCGCCCACGGCTATGGCTACACCTTC. Its translation is CASSFAHGYGYTF.

This clone was detected a few times. V and J are TRBV7-2 and TRBJ2-1; 7 nucleotides line up with TRBD1. This CDR3 spans 14 amino acids. The J segment lost 12 bases and the V segment lost 0 bases, leaving 8 bases of the junction unmatched. Germline lookup yields CDR1 SGHTA and CDR2 FQGNSA. CDR3 amino acids: CASSLAPRTGLQFF. In nucleotides, the CDR3 is TGTGCCAGCAGCTTAGCCCCAAGGACAGGTCTGCAGTTCTTC.

This clone has only a few counts. The V and J genes are TRBV9 and TRBJ1-2; TRBD1 matches 9 bases. The ends lost 7 bases at V and 4 bases at J; junction bases unmatched: 8. Germline loops: CDR1 SGDLS, CDR2 YYNGEE. The CDR3 contains 14 residues. The CDR3 loop reads CASAETTGGYGYTF. For the CDR3, the DNA is TGTGCCAGCGCGGAGACGACAGGGGGCTATGGCTACACCTTC.

This chain uses TRBV5-1 with TRBJ2-1; D is possibly TRBD2 (5 bases). Germline V CDR1 and CDR2: SGHRS, YFSETQ. The CDR3 consists of 15 residues. The CDR3 region has the DNA TGCGCGACCCGGAGGACCCGTCCGCCCTACAATGAGCAGTTCTTC. Encoded protein: CATRRTRPPYNEQFF.

J is TRBJ2-1 and V is TRBV5-1, with TRBD2 matching over 9 bases. V trimming: 4 bases; J trimming: 10 bases; junction bases outside the gene matches: 12. CDR1 and CDR2 from the germline V gene are SGHRS and YFSETQ. The length of the CDR3 is 15 residues. In DNA form, the CDR3 reads TGCGCCAGCAGCCTCGGAGCGGGAGGTGGGAGGGAGCAGTTCTTC. This translates into CASSLGAGGGREQFF.

The chain recombines TRBV6-5 with TRBJ1-5, with D hard to call. The length of the CDR3 is 15 residues. The V and J ends lost 6 bases and 4 bases respectively, with 16 bases between them. Germline V lookup: CDR1 MNHEY, CDR2 SVGAGI. CDR3 amino acids: CASSPPGGMNQPQHF. In nucleotides, the CDR3 is TGTGCCAGCAGCCCCCCTGGAGGGATGAATCAGCCCCAGCATTTT.

CDR3 nucleotides: TGTGCCAGCAGCGTAGGTCTGTCCTACGAGCAGTACTTC. It is translated as CASSVGLSYEQYF. The chain uses TRBV9 and TRBJ2-7, with D unresolved. The CDR3 is 13 amino acids. Germline CDR1 and CDR2: SGDLS and YYNGEE. Trimming stripped 0 bases from V and 1 base from J, with 5 bases between.

V is TRBV7-2 and J is TRBJ1-1, with D tentatively TRBD1 (5 bases). The CDR3 contains 14 residues. The germline CDR1 and CDR2 sequences are SGHTA and FQGNSA. V was pared by 7 bases and J by 4 bases, with 16 bases between. CDR3 residues: CASKSGGRSTEAFF. CDR3 DNA sequence: TGTGCCAGCAAGTCGGGGGGGAGATCCACTGAAGCTTTCTTT.

CDR3 bases: TGTGCCAGCAGCTTACAGGGGGAGAATGAGCAGTTCTTC. Translation gives CASSLQGENEQFF. The genes are TRBV7-3 and TRBJ2-1; TRBD1 aligns across 7 bases. Germline loops: CDR1 SGHTA, CDR2 FQGTGA. CDR3 length equals 13 residues. Unmatched junction bases numbered 2, after V lost 2 bases and J lost 7 bases.

The chain carries TRBV6-5 and TRBJ2-7; 9 bases align to TRBD1. The germline gives CDR1 MNHEY, CDR2 SVGAGI. V gave up 6 bases and J gave up 5 bases; unmatched junction bases: 11. The CDR3 spans 15 residues. The CDR3 sequence: CASRGQRDRDHEQYF. Here the CDR3 DNA reads TGTGCCAGCAGAGGCCAGAGGGACAGGGACCACGAGCAGTACTTC.

The sample holds a few counts of this clone. This sample also contains other DNA sequences that code for the same CDR3. J is TRBJ2-3 and V is TRBV5-1; 9 nucleotides agree with TRBD1. With V trimmed by 4 bases and J by 3 bases, 9 bases remained unmatched. The CDR3 consists of 16 residues. Germline V gene lookup returns CDR1 SGHRS and CDR2 YFSETQ. CDR3 DNA: TGCGCCAGCAGCCTCTCCGGGACAGGGTCGACAGATACGCAGTATTTT. As protein: CASSLSGTGSTDTQYF.

The CDR3 protein is CASSPNDRAHEQYF. CDR3 DNA: TGTGCCAGCAGCCCCAACGACAGGGCCCACGAGCAGTACTTC. This sequence joins TRBV2 and TRBJ2-7, with TRBD1 matching 7 bases. With V trimmed by 6 bases and J by 5 bases, 10 bases remained unmatched. The length of the CDR3 is 14 residues. Germline lookup yields CDR1 SNHLY and CDR2 FYNNEI. Drawing the rest from reference TRBV2 and TRBJ2-7, the complete variable domain is EPEVTQTPSHQVTQMGQEVILRCVPISNHLYFYWYRQILGQKVEFLVSFYNNEISEKSEIFDDQFSVERPDGSNFTLKIRSTKLEDSAMYFCASSPNDRAHEQYFGPGTRLTVT.

The sample holds a few counts of this clone. The chain links TRBV27 to TRBJ1-1, with TRBD1 matching 7 bases. Germline loops: CDR1 MNHEY, CDR2 SMNVEV (reference sequence). The CDR3 contains 15 residues. Unmatched junction bases numbered 8, after V lost 6 bases and J lost 1 base. The CDR3 coding sequence is TGTGCCAGCAGAAGAACCGGGACAGAGAACACTGAAGCTTTCTTT. Its translation: CASRRTGTENTEAFF.

This clone has a handful of counts. J is TRBJ2-3 and V is TRBV7-2; D is perhaps TRBD1 (5 bases). CDR3 length: 18 residues. Germline loops: CDR1 SGHTA, CDR2 FQGNSA. V was pared by 1 base and J by 1 base, with 18 bases between. For the CDR3, the DNA is TGTGCCAGCAGCTTAGGTGTGGGGCGGAGATCTGGCACAGATACGCAGTATTTT. Encoded protein: CASSLGVGRRSGTDTQYF.

The gene calls are TRBV5-5 and TRBJ1-5; D perhaps matches TRBD1 (6 bases). V was trimmed by 6 bases and J by 9 bases, leaving 19 bases between them. The CDR3 contains 14 residues. CDR1 SGHKS and CDR2 YYEKEE come from the germline V gene (reference sequence). The CDR3 spells CASTPSGGLGPQHF. In DNA, the CDR3 is TGTGCCAGCACCCCGAGCGGGGGGCTAGGGCCCCAGCATTTT. The full variable domain, completed using reference TRBV5-5 and TRBJ1-5, is DAGVTQSPTHLIKTRGQQVTLRCSPISGHKSVSWYQQVLGQGPQFIFQYYEKEERGRGNFPDRFSARQFPNYSSELNVNALLLGDSALYLCASTPSGGLGPQHFGDGTRLSIL.

The rearrangement uses TRBV7-3 and TRBJ2-2; TRBD1 aligns across 8 bases. The CDR3 covers 15 residues. The J segment lost 1 base and the V segment lost 5 bases, leaving 3 bases of the junction unmatched. CDR1 SGHTA and CDR2 FQGTGA come from the germline V gene. This CDR3 is CASSAGTGNTGELFF. The CDR3 region has the DNA TGTGCCAGCAGCGCCGGGACAGGGAACACCGGGGAGCTGTTTTTT.

The chain has TRBV5-4 and TRBJ2-5; TRBD2 agrees at 7 bases. This CDR3 contains 14 residues. The V gene's germline CDR1 is SGHNT and CDR2 YYREEE (reference sequence). V dropped 6 bases and J dropped 5; count of bases not matched to a gene: 10. The CDR3 DNA reads TGTGCCAGCACCGATCGGACTAGATCGGAGACCCAGTACTTC. Protein product: CASTDRTRSETQYF.

The chain joins TRBV4-1 to TRBJ1-1, with 7 nucleotides matching TRBD1. Germline loops: CDR1 MGHRA, CDR2 YSYEKL. J gave up 5 bases and V 0 bases, and 3 bases lay outside the gene matches. This CDR3 is 14 amino acids long. The CDR3 coding sequence is TGCGCCAGCAGCCAAGATCGCAGGGGGACTGAAGCTTTCTTT. This codes for CASSQDRRGTEAFF.

DNA of the CDR3: TGTGCCAGCAGCCGCGGGCAGAGCAATCAGCCCCAGCATTTT. It encodes CASSRGQSNQPQHF. V gene TRBV11-1 combines with J gene TRBJ1-5; D ambiguous. Trimming removed 5 bases from V and 1 base from J, with 9 bases in between. This CDR3 spans 14 amino acids. Germline CDR1 SGHAT, CDR2 FQDESV (reference sequence).

V is TRBV7-3 and J is TRBJ2-6; D possibly corresponds to TRBD1 (5 bases). There are 16 residues in the CDR3. Germline loops: CDR1 SGHTA, CDR2 FQGTGA. The V gene lost 5 bases and the J gene lost 0 bases, with 11 bases spanning the gap. The CDR3 sequence is CASSPRTLSGANVLTF. The CDR3 bases are TGTGCCAGCAGCCCTCGGACACTCTCTGGGGCCAACGTCCTGACTTTC.

The chain has TRBV5-6 and TRBJ1-1; TRBD1 matches 7 bases. In germline, CDR1 is SGHDT, CDR2 YYEEEE. J was trimmed by 14 bases and V by 1 base; bases with no gene match: 8. The CDR3 is made up of 12 amino acids. This CDR3 is CASSLQGESIFF. CDR3 sequence (DNA): TGTGCCAGCAGCTTGCAGGGGGAGAGTATCTTCTTT.

The chain links TRBV5-1 to TRBJ2-2; the D is unclear. The ends were cut back, 0 bases at V and 4 bases at J, with 4 bases in the middle. Germline values: CDR1 SGHRS, CDR2 YFSETQ. There are 13 residues in the CDR3. The DNA for the CDR3 is TGCGCCAGCAGCTTGGTCAGCACCGGGGAGCTGTTTTTT. This gives the protein CASSLVSTGELFF.

The rearrangement links TRBV28 to TRBJ2-7; TRBD2 matches 12 bases. Germline lookup yields CDR1 MDHEN and CDR2 SYDVKM. The J segment lost 2 bases and the V segment lost 5 bases, leaving 4 bases of the junction unmatched. The CDR3 runs to 15 residues. CDR3 coding DNA: TGTGCCAGCAGTAGACTAGCGGGAGAGACCTACGAGCAGTACTTC. Amino acids: CASSRLAGETYEQYF. Using reference TRBV28 and TRBJ2-7 for the parts outside the CDR3, the full variable domain is DVKVTQSSRYLVKRTGEKVFLECVQDMDHENMFWYRQDPGLGLRLIYFSYDVKMKEKGDIPEGYSVSREKKERFSLILESASTNQTSMYLCASSRLAGETYEQYFGPGTRLTVT.

The genes are TRBV5-5 and TRBJ1-2, with TRBD1 as a possible D gene (5 bases). The CDR3 covers 12 residues. V was cut by 4 bases and J by 5 bases, with 9 bases left in between. The germline gives CDR1 SGHKS, CDR2 YYEKEE (reference sequence). The CDR3, as DNA: TGTGCCAGCAGCCCCGACAGTTATGGCTACACCTTC. As protein: CASSPDSYGYTF.

The count of this clone is one. The rearrangement links TRBV28 to TRBJ2-7, with 8 bases aligning to TRBD2. Per the germline V gene, CDR1 is MDHEN and CDR2 is SYDVKM. The CDR3 length is 13 residues. The V segment lost 5 bases and the J segment 3 bases; nucleotides outside the gene matches: 3. The CDR3 DNA reads as TGTGCCAGCAGTCCCGGGGGGGTCTACGAGCAGTACTTC. This gives the protein CASSPGGVYEQYF. Together with reference TRBV28 and TRBJ2-7, the CDR3 gives the full variable domain: DVKVTQSSRYLVKRTGEKVFLECVQDMDHENMFWYRQDPGLGLRLIYFSYDVKMKEKGDIPEGYSVSREKKERFSLILESASTNQTSMYLCASSPGGVYEQYFGPGTRLTVT.

CDR3: CASSPYNEQFF. CDR3 in DNA: TGTGCCAGCAGCCCATACAATGAGCAGTTCTTC. This chain links TRBV7-2 with TRBJ2-1, with D unclear. Between the trimmed V and J ends, which lost 5 bases and 4 bases, there was a span of 3 bases. The CDR3 consists of 11 residues. Germline values: CDR1 SGHTA, CDR2 FQGNSA.